Below are 20 T cell receptor beta chains sequenced from a single sample in a study of T cells in Graves' hyperthyroidism and ophthalmopathy. From RNA transcripts, TCR beta CDR3 regions were amplified. Researchers ran a first-round RT-PCR on the TCR CDR3 using the HTBI primer set. One entry per CDR3 protein, called by TCRdb with MiXCR from the multiplex PCR reads. The sample has approximately 520,000 distinct CDR3 sequences; about 24% are singletons. Sequencing used blood. Receptor source: a woman in her 30s with Graves' ophthalmopathy.

This clonotype was picked up many times. This chain's CDR3 is CASSSLAGGNEQFF. The CDR3 DNA is TGTGCCAGCAGCTCGCTAGCGGGGGGCAATGAGCAGTTCTTC. V usage is TRBV11-2 and J usage is TRBJ2-1; 11 bases agree with TRBD2. The CDR3 contains 14 residues. Germline loops: CDR1 SGHAT, CDR2 FQNNGV. V trimming: 4 bases; J trimming: 6 bases; junction bases outside the gene matches: 2.

This chain links TRBV28 with TRBJ1-2, with TRBD1 matching over 8 bases. This CDR3 contains 14 residues. The ends lost 6 bases at V and 5 bases at J; junction bases unmatched: 8. Germline loops: CDR1 MDHEN, CDR2 SYDVKM. The CDR3 bases are TGTGCCAGCAGCTATGGACAGGGTTTTTATGGCTACACCTTC. It yields the protein CASSYGQGFYGYTF.

This clonotype occurred many times. This rearrangement joins TRBV28 to TRBJ1-1; the D is unclear. The CDR3 is made up of 14 amino acids. Germline V gene data show CDR1 as MDHEN and CDR2 as SYDVKM. Trimming shortened V by 3 bases and J by 1 base, and 9 bases separated the two germline ends. CDR3 bases: TGTGCCAGCAGTTTCGACGACACGAACACTGAAGCTTTCTTT. The encoded protein is CASSFDDTNTEAFF.

The CDR3 sequence is CASSLDPVGYEQYF. In nucleotides, the CDR3 is TGCGCCAGCAGCTTGGACCCGGTCGGATACGAGCAGTACTTC. The chain recombines TRBV5-1 with TRBJ2-7; D gene uncertain. Trimming removed 0 bases at V and 4 bases at J, with 11 bases between. The CDR3 runs 14 residues. Germline V gives CDR1 SGHRS, CDR2 YFSETQ.

The table lists this clonotype with a few counts. The rearrangement uses TRBV5-6 and TRBJ1-1; D is unresolved. The V end lost 1 base, the J end lost 1 base, and 17 bases lay between the germline ends. The germline V gene has CDR1 SGHDT and CDR2 YYEEEE. CDR3 length: 17 residues. The CDR3 protein is CASSLTGSGSWNTEAFF. CDR3 nucleotide sequence: TGTGCCAGCAGCTTGACTGGATCCGGCAGCTGGAACACTGAAGCTTTCTTT.

The chain recombines TRBV6-1 with TRBJ2-7; no firm D call. Trimming cost V 4 bases and J 0 bases, with 10 bases left between them. Germline V gives CDR1 MNHNS, CDR2 SASEGT. The CDR3 contains 14 residues. This CDR3 reads CASSVPDLSYEQYF. CDR3 coding DNA: TGTGCCAGCAGTGTTCCAGATCTCTCCTACGAGCAGTACTTC.

The chain employs TRBV20-1 and TRBJ1-2, with 9 nucleotides matching TRBD1. Germline V lookup: CDR1 DFQATT, CDR2 SNEGSKA (reference sequence). V gave up 6 bases and J gave up 3 bases; unmatched junction bases: 11. CDR3 length: 15 residues. CDR3 amino acids: CSAVRDRVGDYGYTF. In nucleotides, the CDR3 is TGCAGTGCGGTCCGGGACAGGGTCGGTGACTATGGCTACACCTTC.

This clonotype was detected ten times or more. J is TRBJ2-7 and V is TRBV11-2, with 8 bases lining up with TRBD2. V lost 8 bases and J lost 5; bases outside the gene matches: 8. This CDR3 contains 13 residues. Germline lookup yields CDR1 SGHAT and CDR2 FQNNGV. CDR3 DNA: TGTGCCAGCCGCAAACTCGGGGGGGACGAGCAGTACTTC. Amino acids: CASRKLGGDEQYF.

In its sample, this clonotype was seen many times. The chain links TRBV11-2 to TRBJ1-1, with TRBD1 as a possible D gene (6 bases). The V gene lost 5 bases and the J gene lost 1 base, with 11 bases spanning the gap. Germline values: CDR1 SGHAT, CDR2 FQNNGV. This CDR3 has 14 residues. The CDR3 DNA reads TGTGCCAGCAGCCACTGGACAGAGAACACTGAAGCTTTCTTT. Amino acids: CASSHWTENTEAFF.

This clonotype was recorded a few times. The chain employs TRBV6-1 and TRBJ1-1; 8 bases map to TRBD1. CDR1 is MNHNS and CDR2 is SASEGT in the germline V gene. This CDR3 region has 14 residues. Unmatched junction bases numbered 8, after V lost 6 bases and J lost 5 bases. The CDR3 loop is CASSPGGRKTEAFF. In nucleotides, the CDR3 is TGTGCCAGCAGCCCAGGGGGCCGAAAGACTGAAGCTTTCTTT.

The V gene is TRBV19, the J gene TRBJ1-5; 9 bases match TRBD1. CDR1 is LNHDA and CDR2 is SQIVND in the germline V gene (reference sequence). After removal of 3 bases from V and 1 base from J, the junction contained 4 bases not matched to a gene. This CDR3 region has 16 residues. The CDR3 DNA reads as TGTGCCAGTAGTATGGACAGGGGAAGAAGCAATCAGCCCCAGCATTTT. Translated, it gives CASSMDRGRSNQPQHF.

The chain uses TRBV27 and TRBJ2-2; either TRBD1 or TRBD2 may fit D (5 bases each). Germline CDR1 and CDR2: MNHEY and SMNVEV (reference sequence). V lost 4 bases and J 6 bases, leaving 15 bases between the germline ends. There are 15 residues in the CDR3. The CDR3 region is CASSWGLGGPGELFF. Here the CDR3 DNA reads TGTGCCAGCAGTTGGGGCCTCGGAGGTCCCGGGGAGCTGTTTTTT.

This clonotype occurred once. The gene calls are TRBV28 and TRBJ2-7; unclear D gene. Germline-derived CDR1 and CDR2 are MDHEN and SYDVKM. CDR3 size: 14 residues. V was trimmed by 7 bases and J by 5 bases, leaving 18 bases between them. CDR3 coding DNA: TGTGCCAGCACCCTGAAACTGGGGATCAACGAGCAGTACTTC. Protein: CASTLKLGINEQYF.

The rearrangement uses TRBV6-1 and TRBJ2-2, with D possibly being TRBD1 or TRBD2 (5 bases each). With 3 bases removed from V and 0 bases from J, the gap between germline ends came to 11 bases. Germline V gene lookup returns CDR1 MNHNS and CDR2 SASEGT. The CDR3 length is 16 residues. In DNA form, the CDR3 reads TGTGCCAGCAGTGATTGGAGGACACCGAACACCGGGGAGCTGTTTTTT. It is translated as CASSDWRTPNTGELFF.

V and J are TRBV18 and TRBJ1-4; D not resolved. CDR3 size: 13 residues. CDR1 and CDR2 from the germline V gene are KGHSH and LQKENI. Between the trimmed V and J ends, which lost 3 bases and 4 bases, there was a span of 6 bases. The chain's CDR3 is CASSPGSNEKLFF. CDR3 nucleotide sequence: TGTGCCAGCTCACCGGGCAGTAATGAAAAACTGTTTTTT.

The rearrangement links TRBV6-2 or TRBV6-3 to TRBJ2-7, with 8 positions matching TRBD2. Germline V lookup: CDR1 MNHEY, CDR2 SVGEGT. The CDR3 spans 14 residues. The trim removed 5 bases at V and 3 bases at J, leaving 6 bases unmatched. The CDR3 protein is CASSLTSGFYEQYF. The CDR3 DNA follows: TGTGCCAGCAGTCTTACTAGCGGTTTCTACGAGCAGTACTTC.

The V and J genes are TRBV7-6 and TRBJ2-7; D ambiguous. This CDR3 has 17 residues. The germline CDR1 and CDR2 sequences are SGHVS and FNYEAQ. The ends were cut back, 2 bases at V and 3 bases at J, with 20 bases in the middle. Here the CDR3 reads CASSLMSRKMRIYEQYF. In DNA form, the CDR3 reads TGTGCCAGCAGCTTAATGAGTCGAAAGATGCGGATCTACGAGCAGTACTTC.

This clonotype showed up many times. The chain joins TRBV18 to TRBJ2-7; 7 positions match TRBD1. This CDR3 is 15 amino acids long. Germline V lookup: CDR1 KGHSH, CDR2 LQKENI. With V trimmed by 0 bases and J by 4 bases, 6 bases remained unmatched. The CDR3, as DNA: TGTGCCAGCTCACCACCGACAGGGCCTCTATACGAGCAGTACTTC. Translation: CASSPPTGPLYEQYF.

The chain is built from TRBV2 and TRBJ1-2; D is undetermined. CDR3 length: 12 amino acids. The V and J ends lost 6 bases and 2 bases respectively, with 7 bases between them. Germline lookup yields CDR1 SNHLY and CDR2 FYNNEI. This CDR3 reads CASSGINYGYTF. DNA for the CDR3: TGTGCCAGCAGCGGGATAAACTATGGCTACACCTTC.

This clonotype occurred many times. The chain couples TRBV29-1 to TRBJ1-1, with D possibly being TRBD1 (5 bases). The CDR3 is 13 amino acids. Deletions cut 4 bases from V and 4 bases from J, with 13 bases between. From germline, CDR1 is SQVTM and CDR2 ANQGSEA. CDR3 coding DNA: TGCAGCGTTGCACGCAGGGAGGCCACTGAAGCTTTCTTT. It translates to CSVARREATEAFF. The entire variable domain, with the rest obtained from reference TRBV29-1 and TRBJ1-1, is as follows: SAVISQKPSRDICQRGTSLTIQCQVDSQVTMMFWYRQQPGQSLTLIATANQGSEATYESGFVIDKFPISRPNLTFSTLTVSNMSPEDSSIYLCSVARREATEAFFGQGTRLTVV.